This T cell receptor (beta chain) was retrieved from a study of blood T cell repertoires in COVID-19. Per the germline V gene, CDR1 is LGHDT and CDR2 is YNNKEL (reference sequence). V was clipped by 6 bases and J by 4 bases; unmatched bases: 5. The CDR3 has 15 residues. In the original processing: Amplifying reference gene primers gave estimates of nucleated cell counts. Profiled with immunoSEQ multiplex PCR; TCRdb holds only in-frame clones, not every one. V, J and clone size were drawn from that table, and D and trimming were deduced from the DNA. The sample has 90,000 to 100,000 clones, more than 65% seen once. This clone was detected only once.

Sequencing input: peripheral blood. The rearrangement links TRBV3-1 (or the pseudogene TRBV3-2) to TRBJ2-1; 11 bases agree with TRBD1. This receptor was identified in a man between 60 and 75 years old with acute or convalescent COVID-19. The CDR3 region has the DNA TGTGCCAGCAGTCCGTGGGACAGGGGGTACAATGAGCAGTTCTTC. It specifies CASSPWDRGYNEQFF.